Following are 8 T cell receptor beta chains from one sample sequenced in a study of vaccination effects on CD4 cells after COVID-19. At the end of 9 to 11 days of culture, CD4+ T cells were isolated. Two doses of BNT162b2 or mRNA-1273 vaccine were administered to participants. The antigens for these receptors are not known. The table came from immunoSEQ multiplex PCR; TCRdb's copy has only in-frame clones and leaves some out. The sample consists of fewer than 75,000 clones, roughly 80% of them appearing once. Sequencing used CD4+ T cells from PBMCs cultured without peptide, obtained after COVID-19 vaccination. Source of these receptors: a human donor who received a COVID-19 vaccine.

This sequence joins TRBV27 and TRBJ1-6; 9 bases align to TRBD1. The CDR3 length is 17 residues. V shed 6 bases and J 8 bases; nucleotides not matched to a gene: 14. The germline V gene encodes CDR1 MNHEY and CDR2 SMNVEV (reference sequence). The CDR3 region is CASSISVRDRAYSPLHF. The CDR3 DNA sequence: TGTGCCAGCAGCATATCGGTCCGGGACAGGGCTTATTCACCCCTCCACTTT.

This chain joins TRBV5-8 and TRBJ2-7; D is possibly TRBD2 (6 bases). V shed 4 bases and J shed 3 bases, with 11 bases lying between them. The CDR3 extends over 13 amino acids. CDR1 and CDR2 from the germline V gene are SGHTS and YDEGEE. The CDR3 loop is CASSTGTDYEQYV. The CDR3, as DNA: TGTGCCAGCAGCACCGGGACTGACTACGAGCAGTACGTC.

This clone was seen just once. V and J are TRBV12-5 and TRBJ2-3; 7 positions match TRBD1. V trimming: 2 bases; J trimming: 3 bases; junction bases outside the gene matches: 5. Germline loops: CDR1 LGHNT, CDR2 FRNRAP. The CDR3 has 15 residues. The CDR3 coding sequence is TGTGCTAGTGGTTTGAAAGGGGACAGTACAGATACGCAGTATTTT. This gives the protein CASGLKGDSTDTQYF.

The chain links TRBV4-3 to TRBJ2-3; 9 nucleotides align to TRBD2. The CDR3 consists of 15 residues. Germline CDR1 and CDR2: LGHNA and YSLEER. Germline trimming cut 2 bases from V and 4 bases from J; bases unmatched to any gene: 4. The CDR3 bases are TGCGCCAGCAGCCAACCGGGACTAGCCTCAGATACGCAGTATTTT. Translation: CASSQPGLASDTQYF.

CDR3 loop: CASSLAGSLAASRRETQYF. The CDR3 nucleotides are TGTGCCAGCAGCTTGGCAGGTTCACTAGCGGCCTCAAGGCGAGAGACCCAGTACTTC. The chain is built from TRBV5-4 and TRBJ2-5; the match to TRBD2 covers 8 bases. The V segment lost 0 bases and the J segment 4 bases; nucleotides outside the gene matches: 17. CDR3 length: 19 residues. Germline V gene lookup returns CDR1 SGHNT and CDR2 YYREEE (reference sequence). Full variable domain (outside the CDR3, taken from reference TRBV5-4 and TRBJ2-5): ETGVTQSPTHLIKTRGQQVTLRCSSQSGHNTVSWYQQALGQGPQFIFQYYREEENGRGNFPPRFSGLQFPNYSSELNVNALELDDSALYLCASSLAGSLAASRRETQYFGPGTRLLVL.

This chain uses TRBV3-1 (or the pseudogene TRBV3-2) with TRBJ2-3; D call uncertain. V gave up 3 bases and J gave up 1 base, with 8 bases separating them. In germline, CDR1 is LGHDT, CDR2 YNNKEL (reference sequence). This CDR3 is 14 amino acids long. CDR3 amino acids: CASSQMAGTDTQYF. The CDR3 DNA follows: TGTGCCAGCAGCCAGATGGCGGGCACAGATACGCAGTATTTT.

The genes are TRBV29-1 and TRBJ1-2; perhaps TRBD1 as D (6 bases). V was shortened by 8 bases and J by 3 bases, with 19 bases between the two germline ends. This CDR3 region has 14 residues. Germline-derived CDR1 and CDR2 are SQVTM and ANQGSEA. Here the CDR3 DNA reads TGCAGCTCCGGAGGCCAGGGGAAGGACTATGGCTACACCTTC. Its translation: CSSGGQGKDYGYTF.

This clone was seen once. The chain recombines TRBV19 with TRBJ1-2; perhaps TRBD1 as D (5 bases). CDR3 length: 15 amino acids. The V gene's germline CDR1 is LNHDA and CDR2 SQIVND (reference sequence). The V end lost 6 bases, the J end lost 8 bases, and 22 bases lay between the germline ends. CDR3 loop: CASRAVAGPRFGYTF. CDR3 DNA sequence: TGTGCCAGTAGGGCGGTGGCGGGACCAAGATTCGGCTACACCTTC.